The clone carrying this T cell receptor beta chain has ten or more counts. Its antigen is currently unknown. The PBMCs were taken from less than 11 ml of fresh peripheral blood. This sample is part of a study of T cells in Graves' hyperthyroidism and ophthalmopathy. Overall study results and limits: A 13 V-J model separated ophthalmopathy from stable hyperthyroidism. Most thyroid clonotypes expanded above 0.001 were also detected in blood.

TCR beta CDR3 sequences were amplified from RNA transcripts. TCR CDR3 regions were first amplified by RT-PCR with HTBI primers. TCRdb used MiXCR to reprocess the multiplex PCR reads, holding one entry per CDR3 protein. The sample has about 400,000 distinct CDR3 sequences, roughly 15% seen once. Trimming removed 3 bases from V and 3 bases from J, with 14 bases in between. Germline values: CDR1 MDHEN, CDR2 SYDVKM. The CDR3 is made up of 15 amino acids. This TCR derives from a woman in her twenties or thirties with Graves' ophthalmopathy. This chain connects TRBV28 to TRBJ2-5; maybe TRBD2 (5 bases). Sequenced: blood. CDR3 region: CASSFRRTPKETQYF. The CDR3 nucleotides read TGTGCCAGCAGTTTCAGGAGGACTCCCAAAGAGACCCAGTACTTC.